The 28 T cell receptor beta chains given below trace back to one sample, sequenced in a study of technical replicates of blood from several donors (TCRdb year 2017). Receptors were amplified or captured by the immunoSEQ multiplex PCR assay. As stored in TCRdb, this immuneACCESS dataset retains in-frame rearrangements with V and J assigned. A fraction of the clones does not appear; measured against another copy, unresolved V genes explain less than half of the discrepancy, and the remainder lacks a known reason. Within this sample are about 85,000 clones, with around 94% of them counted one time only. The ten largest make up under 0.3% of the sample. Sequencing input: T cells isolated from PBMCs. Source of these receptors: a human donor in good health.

This CDR3 is CASSHESVQGATHEQFF. The DNA for the CDR3 is TGCGCCAGCAGTCACGAATCCGTCCAGGGGGCAACGCATGAGCAGTTCTTC. The genes are TRBV23-1 and TRBJ2-1, with 8 bases fitting TRBD1. TRBV23-1 belongs to the ORF category, with a function that is uncertain. This CDR3 has 17 amino acids. J lost 8 bases, V lost 3 bases, and 15 bases had no gene match.

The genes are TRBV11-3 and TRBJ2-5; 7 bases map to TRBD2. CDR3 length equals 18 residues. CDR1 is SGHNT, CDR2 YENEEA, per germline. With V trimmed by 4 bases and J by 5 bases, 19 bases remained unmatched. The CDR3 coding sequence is TGTGCCAGCAGCTATACCCACCAGGCGGGAGCCGGGTTGGAGACCCAGTACTTC. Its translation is CASSYTHQAGAGLETQYF. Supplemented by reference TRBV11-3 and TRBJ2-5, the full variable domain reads EAGVVQSPRYKIIEKKQPVAFWCNPISGHNTLYWYLQNLGQGPELLIRYENEEAVDDSQLPKDRFSAERLKGVDSTLKIQPAELGDSAVYLCASSYTHQAGAGLETQYFGPGTRLLVL.

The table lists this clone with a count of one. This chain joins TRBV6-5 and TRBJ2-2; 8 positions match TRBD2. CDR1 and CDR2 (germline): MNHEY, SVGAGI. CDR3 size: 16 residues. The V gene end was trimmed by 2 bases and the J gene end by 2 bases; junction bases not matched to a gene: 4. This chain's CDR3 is CASSYGAGGNTGELFF. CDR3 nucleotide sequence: TGTGCCAGCAGTTACGGGGCGGGGGGAAACACCGGGGAGCTGTTTTTT.

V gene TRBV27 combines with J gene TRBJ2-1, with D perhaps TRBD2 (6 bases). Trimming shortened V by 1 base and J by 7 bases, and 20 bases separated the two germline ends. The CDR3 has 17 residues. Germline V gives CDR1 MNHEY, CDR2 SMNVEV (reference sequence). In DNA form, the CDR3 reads TGTGCCAGCAGTTTATTGGCGGGAACCCCCGTTGGGAATGAGCAGTTCTTC. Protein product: CASSLLAGTPVGNEQFF.

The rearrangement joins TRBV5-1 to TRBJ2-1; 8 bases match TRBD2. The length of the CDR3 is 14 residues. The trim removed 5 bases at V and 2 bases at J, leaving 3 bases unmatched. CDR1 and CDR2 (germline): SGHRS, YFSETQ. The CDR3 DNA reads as TGCGCCAGCAGAGGCGGGGGGCCCTACAATGAGCAGTTCTTC. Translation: CASRGGGPYNEQFF.

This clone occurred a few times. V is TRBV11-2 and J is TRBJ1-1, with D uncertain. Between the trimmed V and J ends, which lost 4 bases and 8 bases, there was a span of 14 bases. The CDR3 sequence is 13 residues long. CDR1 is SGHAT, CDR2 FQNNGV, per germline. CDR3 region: CASSSPLSGEAFF. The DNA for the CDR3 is TGTGCCAGCAGCTCACCTCTGTCGGGGGAAGCTTTCTTT.

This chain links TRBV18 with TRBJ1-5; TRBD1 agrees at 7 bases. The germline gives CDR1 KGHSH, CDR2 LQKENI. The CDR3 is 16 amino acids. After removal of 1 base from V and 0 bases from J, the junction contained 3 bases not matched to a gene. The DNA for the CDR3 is TGTGCCAGCTCACCACGGGACAGCCATAGCAATCAGCCCCAGCATTTT. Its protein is CASSPRDSHSNQPQHF. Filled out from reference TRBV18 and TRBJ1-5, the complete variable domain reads NAGVMQNPRHLVRRRGQEARLRCSPMKGHSHVYWYRQLPEEGLKFMVYLQKENIIDESGMPKERFSAEFPKEGPSILRIQQVVRGDSAAYFCASSPRDSHSNQPQHFGDGTRLSIL.

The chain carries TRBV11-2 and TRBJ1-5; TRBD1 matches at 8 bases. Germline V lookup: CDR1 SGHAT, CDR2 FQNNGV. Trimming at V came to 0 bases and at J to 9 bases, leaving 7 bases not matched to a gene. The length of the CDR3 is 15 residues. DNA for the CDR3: TGTGCCAGCAGCTTAGATCCTTCCAGGGGGCCGCCCCAGCATTTT. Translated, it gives CASSLDPSRGPPQHF.

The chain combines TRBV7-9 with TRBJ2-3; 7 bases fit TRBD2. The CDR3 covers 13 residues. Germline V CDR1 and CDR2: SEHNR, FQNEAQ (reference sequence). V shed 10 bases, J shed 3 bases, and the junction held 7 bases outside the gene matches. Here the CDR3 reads CATPRRETDTQYF. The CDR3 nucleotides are TGTGCCACTCCCCGGCGGGAGACAGATACGCAGTATTTT.

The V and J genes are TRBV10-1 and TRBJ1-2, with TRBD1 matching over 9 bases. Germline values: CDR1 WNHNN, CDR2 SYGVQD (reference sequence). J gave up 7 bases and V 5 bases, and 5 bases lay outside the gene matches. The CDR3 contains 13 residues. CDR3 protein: CASSLTGGSGYTF. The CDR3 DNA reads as TGCGCCAGCAGTCTGACAGGGGGTAGTGGCTACACCTTC.

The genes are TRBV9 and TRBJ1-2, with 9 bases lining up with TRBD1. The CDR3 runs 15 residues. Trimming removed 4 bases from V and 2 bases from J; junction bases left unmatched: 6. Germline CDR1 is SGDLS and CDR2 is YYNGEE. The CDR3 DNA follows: TGTGCCAGCAGCCCCGTGGGGACAGGGAACTATGGCTACACCTTC. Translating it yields CASSPVGTGNYGYTF.

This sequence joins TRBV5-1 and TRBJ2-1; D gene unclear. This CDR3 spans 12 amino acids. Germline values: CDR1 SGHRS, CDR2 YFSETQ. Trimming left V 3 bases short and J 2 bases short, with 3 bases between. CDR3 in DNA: TGCGCCAGCAGCTCTGCCTACAATGAGCAGTTCTTC. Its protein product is CASSSAYNEQFF. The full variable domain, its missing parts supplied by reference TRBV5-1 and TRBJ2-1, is KAGVTQTPRYLIKTRGQQVTLSCSPISGHRSVSWYQQTPGQGLQFLFEYFSETQRNKGNFPGRFSGRQFSNSRSEMNVSTLELGDSALYLCASSSAYNEQFFGPGTRLTVL.

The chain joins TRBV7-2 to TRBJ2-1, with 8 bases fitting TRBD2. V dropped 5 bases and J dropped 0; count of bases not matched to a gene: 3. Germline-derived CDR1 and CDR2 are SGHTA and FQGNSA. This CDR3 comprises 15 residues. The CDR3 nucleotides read TGTGCCAGCAGCCGCAGCGGGAGCTCCTACAATGAGCAGTTCTTC. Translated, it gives CASSRSGSSYNEQFF.

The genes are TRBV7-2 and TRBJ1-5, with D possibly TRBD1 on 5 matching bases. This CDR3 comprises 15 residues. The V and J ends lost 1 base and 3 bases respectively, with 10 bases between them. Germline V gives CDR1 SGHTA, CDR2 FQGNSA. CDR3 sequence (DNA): TGTGCCAGCAGCTTAGTATCAGGGTCCAATCAGCCCCAGCATTTT. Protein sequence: CASSLVSGSNQPQHF. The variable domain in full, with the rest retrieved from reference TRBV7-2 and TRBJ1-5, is GAGVSQSPSNKVTEKGKDVELRCDPISGHTALYWYRQSLGQGLEFLIYFQGNSAPDKSGLPSDRFSAERTGGSVSTLTIQRTQQEDSAVYLCASSLVSGSNQPQHFGDGTRLSIL.

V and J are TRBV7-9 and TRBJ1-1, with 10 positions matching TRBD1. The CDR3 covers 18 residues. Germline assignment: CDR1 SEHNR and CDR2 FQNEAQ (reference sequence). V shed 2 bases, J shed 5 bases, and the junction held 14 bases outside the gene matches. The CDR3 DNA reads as TGTGCCAGCAGCTTACGGACAGGGGGAGAAGCCATGTGGACTGAAGCTTTCTTT. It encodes CASSLRTGGEAMWTEAFF.

CDR3 bases: TGCGCCAGCAGCCTTACCGGGACTAGGATCTCTGGGGCCAACGTCCTGACTTTC. It yields the protein CASSLTGTRISGANVLTF. The genes are TRBV5-1 and TRBJ2-6; 8 nucleotides agree with TRBD2. Per germline, CDR1 SGHRS and CDR2 YFSETQ. Germline trimming cut 4 bases from V and 0 bases from J; bases unmatched to any gene: 9. This CDR3 is built from 18 residues.

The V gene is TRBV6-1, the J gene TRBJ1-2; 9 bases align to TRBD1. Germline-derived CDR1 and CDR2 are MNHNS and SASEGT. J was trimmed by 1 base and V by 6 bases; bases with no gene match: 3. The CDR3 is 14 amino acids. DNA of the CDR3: TGTGCCAGCAGGGGACAGGGAATTAACTATGGCTACACCTTC. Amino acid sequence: CASRGQGINYGYTF.

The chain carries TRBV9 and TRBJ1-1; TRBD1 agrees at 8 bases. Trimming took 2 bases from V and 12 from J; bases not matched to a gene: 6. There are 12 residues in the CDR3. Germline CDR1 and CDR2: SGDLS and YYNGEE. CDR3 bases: TGTGCCAGCAGCGTCGCAGGACAGGGCCCTTTCTTT. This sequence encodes CASSVAGQGPFF. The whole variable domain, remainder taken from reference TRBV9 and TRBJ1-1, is DSGVTQTPKHLITATGQRVTLRCSPRSGDLSVYWYQQSLDQGLQFLIQYYNGEERAKGNILERFSAQQFPDLHSELNLSSLELGDSALYFCASSVAGQGPFFGQGTRLTVV.

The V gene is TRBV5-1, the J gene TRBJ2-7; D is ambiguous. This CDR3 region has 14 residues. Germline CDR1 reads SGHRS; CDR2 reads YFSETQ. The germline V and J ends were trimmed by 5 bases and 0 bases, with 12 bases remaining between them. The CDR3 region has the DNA TGCGCCAGCAGGCTAGATGATACCTCCTACGAGCAGTACTTC. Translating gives CASRLDDTSYEQYF. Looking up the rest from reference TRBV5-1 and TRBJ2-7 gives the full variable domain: KAGVTQTPRYLIKTRGQQVTLSCSPISGHRSVSWYQQTPGQGLQFLFEYFSETQRNKGNFPGRFSGRQFSNSRSEMNVSTLELGDSALYLCASRLDDTSYEQYFGPGTRLTVT.

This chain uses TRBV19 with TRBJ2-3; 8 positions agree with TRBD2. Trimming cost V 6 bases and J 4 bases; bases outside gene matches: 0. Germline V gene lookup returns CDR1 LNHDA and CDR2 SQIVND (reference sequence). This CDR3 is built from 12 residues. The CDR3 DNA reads TGTGCCAGTAGCGGGGGGGCAGATACGCAGTATTTT. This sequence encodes CASSGGADTQYF.

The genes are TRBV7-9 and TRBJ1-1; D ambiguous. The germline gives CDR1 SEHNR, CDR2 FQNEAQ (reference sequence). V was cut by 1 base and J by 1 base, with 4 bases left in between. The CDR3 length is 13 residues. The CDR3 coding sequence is TGTGCCAGCAGCTTAGAACAGAACACTGAAGCTTTCTTT. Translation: CASSLEQNTEAFF. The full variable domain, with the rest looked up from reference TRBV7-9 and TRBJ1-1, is DTGVSQNPRHKITKRGQNVTFRCDPISEHNRLYWYRQTLGQGPEFLTYFQNEAQLEKSRLLSDRFSAERPKGSFSTLEIQRTEQGDSAMYLCASSLEQNTEAFFGQGTRLTVV.

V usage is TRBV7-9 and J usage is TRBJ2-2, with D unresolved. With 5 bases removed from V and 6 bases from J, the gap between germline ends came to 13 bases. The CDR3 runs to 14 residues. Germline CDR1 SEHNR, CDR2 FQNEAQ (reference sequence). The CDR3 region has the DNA TGTGCCAGCAGCCCGGTACGACAATCCGGGGAGCTGTTTTTT. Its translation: CASSPVRQSGELFF.

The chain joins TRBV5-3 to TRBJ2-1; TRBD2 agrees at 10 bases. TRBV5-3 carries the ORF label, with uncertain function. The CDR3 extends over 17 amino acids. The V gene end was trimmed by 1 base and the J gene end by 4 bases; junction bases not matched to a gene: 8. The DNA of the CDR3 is TGTGCCAGAAGCTTGACTAGCGGGAAGGGGGTATACAATGAGCAGTTCTTC. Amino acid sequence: CARSLTSGKGVYNEQFF.

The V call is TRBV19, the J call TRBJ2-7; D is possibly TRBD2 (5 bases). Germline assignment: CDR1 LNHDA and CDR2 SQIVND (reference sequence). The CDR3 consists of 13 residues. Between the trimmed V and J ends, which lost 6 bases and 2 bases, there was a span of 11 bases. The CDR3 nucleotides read TGTGCCAGTAGGAGGGATGGGGCCTACGAGCAGTACTTC. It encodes CASRRDGAYEQYF.

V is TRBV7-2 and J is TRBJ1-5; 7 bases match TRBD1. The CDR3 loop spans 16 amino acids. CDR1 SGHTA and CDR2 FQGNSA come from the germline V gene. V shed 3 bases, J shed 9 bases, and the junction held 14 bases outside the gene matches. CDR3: CASSFSETGHFRPQHF. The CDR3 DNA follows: TGTGCCAGCAGCTTTTCCGAGACAGGGCATTTCAGGCCCCAGCATTTT.

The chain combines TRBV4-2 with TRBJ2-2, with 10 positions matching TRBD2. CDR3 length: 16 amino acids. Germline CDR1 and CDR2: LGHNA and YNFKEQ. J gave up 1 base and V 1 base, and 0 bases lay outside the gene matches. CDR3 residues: CASSQGLAGNTGELFF. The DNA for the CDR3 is TGTGCCAGCAGCCAAGGACTAGCGGGGAACACCGGGGAGCTGTTTTTT.

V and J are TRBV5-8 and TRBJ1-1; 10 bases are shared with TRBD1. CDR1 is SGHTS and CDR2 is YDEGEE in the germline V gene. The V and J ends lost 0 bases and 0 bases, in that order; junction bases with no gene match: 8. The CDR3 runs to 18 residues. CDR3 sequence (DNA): TGTGCCAGCAGCTTGGCCCTTGGGACAGGGGTCATGAACACTGAAGCTTTCTTT. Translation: CASSLALGTGVMNTEAFF.

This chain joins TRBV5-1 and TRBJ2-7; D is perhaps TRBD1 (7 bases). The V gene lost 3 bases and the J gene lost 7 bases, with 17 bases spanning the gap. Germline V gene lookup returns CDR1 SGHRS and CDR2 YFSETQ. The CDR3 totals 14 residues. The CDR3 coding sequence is TGCGCCAGCAGCTCCTATACAGGGGCGGGGGAGCAGTACTTC. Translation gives CASSSYTGAGEQYF. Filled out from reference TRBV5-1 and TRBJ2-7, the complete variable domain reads KAGVTQTPRYLIKTRGQQVTLSCSPISGHRSVSWYQQTPGQGLQFLFEYFSETQRNKGNFPGRFSGRQFSNSRSEMNVSTLELGDSALYLCASSSYTGAGEQYFGPGTRLTVT.